This is a list of T cell receptor beta chains from one sample in a study of blood T cell repertoires in COVID-19. Generated by immunoSEQ multiplex PCR, the TCRdb table keeps only in-frame clones and is missing some. The top ten hold 2.5% to 3% of the sample, which has 65,000 to 80,000 clones, approximately 90% seen once. Sequences were obtained from peripheral blood. The receptors here all came from a man between 65 and 85 years old with active or convalescent COVID-19. Each CDR3 is given with its conserved first and last residue.

TRBJ1-5 | 15 | TRBV2 | CASSQDSGSNQPQHF
TRBJ1-2 | 11 | TRBV7-9 | CASSYSRGYTF
TRBJ2-7 | 18 | TRBV30 | CAWSVGPPLAGGPYEQYF
TRBJ1-5 | 14 | TRBV30 | CAWGGHGSNQPQHF
TRBJ1-1 | 14 | TRBV27 | CASSSSPRAPEAFF
TRBJ1-2 | 16 | TRBV7-9 | CASSLLVGWASGGYTF
TRBJ2-7 | 13 | TRBV5-1 | CASSYRDTDEQYF
TRBJ2-3 | 16 | TRBV18 | CASSPRRGAYTDTQYF
TRBJ1-2 | 17 | TRBV10-3 | CATKGNTGESNNYGYTF
TRBJ1-3 | 13 | TRBV6-5 | CASSSPGGNTIYF
TRBJ2-1 | 12 | TRBV20-1 | CSASPNPGEQFF
TRBJ2-7 | 15 | TRBV30 | CAWSAPDRGYNEQYF
TRBJ2-7 | 16 | TRBV28 | CASNALLPAGVGEQYF
TRBJ1-6 | 11 | TRBV30 | CAWRGTATLHF
TRBJ1-5 | 14 | TRBV19 | CASSIVTGNQPQHF
TRBJ1-4 | 19 | TRBV19 | CASKRTSGQAHTTNEKLFF
TRBJ2-1 | 15 | TRBV30 | CAWSRLASSYNEQFF
TRBJ2-2 | 16 | TRBV5-1 | CASSLTGTANTGELFF
TRBJ2-1 | 15 | TRBV9 | CASSVEQGSYNEQFF
TRBJ2-3 | 15 | TRBV3-1/TRBV3-2 | CASSQDGAETDTQYF
TRBJ2-3 | 19 | TRBV11-3 | CEGSSGSSTSGSSSDTQYF
TRBJ2-3 | 14 | TRBV2 | CASSSRLVSDTQYF
TRBJ1-5 | 16 | TRBV6-1 | CASSEAGVAGAQPQHF
TRBJ1-3 | 17 | TRBV5-1 | CASSLGALQVSGNTIYF
TRBJ1-2 | 13 | TRBV19 | CASSRTGFYGYTF
TRBJ1-2 | 14 | TRBV15 | CATSREGTGYGYTF
TRBJ2-2 | 16 | TRBV5-1 | CASSQQGLANTGELFF
TRBJ1-5 | 14 | TRBV9 | CASSVAGENQPQHF
TRBJ2-2 | 14 | TRBV19 | CASMKDFNTGELFF
TRBJ1-5 | 18 | TRBV4-1 | CASSQELILGLGNQPQHF
TRBJ2-1 | 14 | TRBV25-1 | CASNGGVAYNEQFF
TRBJ2-3 | 19 | TRBV2 | CASRALRRTSGRGADTQYF
TRBJ2-7 | 11 | TRBV30 | CAWSSADEQYF
TRBJ1-6 | 13 | TRBV2 | CASSVTDGSPLHF